The source of this TCR beta chain is a study of cytomegalovirus exposure and HLA in healthy donors. Germline V gene lookup returns CDR1 SGDLS and CDR2 YYNGEE. Trimming removed 0 bases from V and 2 bases from J, with 12 bases in between. The CDR3 is 15 amino acids. Clones were read by immunoSEQ multiplex PCR, and TCRdb kept only the in-frame ones, dropping some. The sample includes approximately 300,000 clones, around 90% of them seen just once. The roughly 120-subject validation cohort, separate from the approximately 670-subject first cohort, included the donors. This sequence was found in a woman between 25 and 40 years old in good health and CMV-seropositive. Sequencing used PBMCs. The V and J genes are TRBV9 and TRBJ2-7, with D perhaps assigned TRBD1 or TRBD2 (7 bases each). The CDR3 sequence is CASSVGEGAPYEQYF. The DNA for the CDR3 is TGTGCCAGCAGCGTAGGGGAGGGGGCGCCCTACGAGCAGTACTTC.